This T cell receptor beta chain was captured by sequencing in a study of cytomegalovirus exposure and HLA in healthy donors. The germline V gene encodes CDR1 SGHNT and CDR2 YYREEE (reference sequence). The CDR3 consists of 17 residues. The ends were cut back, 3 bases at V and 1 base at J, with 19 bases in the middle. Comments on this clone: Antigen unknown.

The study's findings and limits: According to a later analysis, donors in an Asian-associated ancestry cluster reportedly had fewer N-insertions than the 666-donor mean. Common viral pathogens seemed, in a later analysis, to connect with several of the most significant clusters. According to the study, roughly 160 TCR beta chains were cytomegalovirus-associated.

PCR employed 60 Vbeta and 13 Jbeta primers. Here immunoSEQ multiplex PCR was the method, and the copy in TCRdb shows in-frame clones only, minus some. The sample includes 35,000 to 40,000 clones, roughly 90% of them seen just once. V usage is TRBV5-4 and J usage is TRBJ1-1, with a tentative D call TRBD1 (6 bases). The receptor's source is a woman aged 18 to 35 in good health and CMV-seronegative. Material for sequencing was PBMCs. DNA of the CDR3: TGTGCCAGCAGCTACACCGGGACATCTGGACGGAACACTGAAGCTTTCTTT. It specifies CASSYTGTSGRNTEAFF.